What follows describes a single T cell receptor (beta chain). This record belongs to a study of blood T cell repertoires in COVID-19. CDR1 and CDR2 from the germline V gene are ENHRY and SYGVKD. The CDR3 length is 13 residues. Trimming took 5 bases from V and 8 from J, leaving 13 bases between them. Assay used: immunoSEQ multiplex PCR; TCRdb lists only in-frame clones, some missing. The sample contains hundreds of thousands of clones, roughly nine tenths of which appear only once. The rearrangement uses TRBV10-3 and TRBJ1-3, with D possibly TRBD1 on 6 matching bases. Sequencing input: PBMCs or T cells enriched from blood (not recorded which). This clonotype originated in a woman aged 45 to 65 in a cohort exposed to, infected with or recovered from COVID-19 (not recorded which). Written as DNA, the CDR3 is TGTGCCATCAGTATCAGGGGAGGGGACACCATATATTTT. It translates to CAISIRGGDTIYF.